This note documents a single T cell receptor (beta chain) sequence. Antigen: not known. These data come from a study of shared clonotypes between healthy human individuals. Study-wide findings and caveats: Researchers sampled blood only, noting tissue repertoires likely differ. Sorted-subset sequencing, rarefaction showed, was incomplete despite large depth.

This CDR3 has 18 amino acids. V lost 6 bases to trimming and J lost 2 bases; unmatched junction nucleotides: 17. CDR1 MGHDK and CDR2 SYGVNS come from the germline V gene. In replicate PCRs of sorted subsets, roughly 200 ng DNA, about 29,000 T cell genomes, was used. Only in-frame clones appear in the TCRdb table, and some are missing; sequencing was by immunoSEQ multiplex PCR. This sample carries roughly 2,500,000 clones, over 85% of them seen once, and the ten largest clones take roughly 0.39%. The origin of this receptor is a man aged 18-30 years in good health. Some clones in this sample may be carry-over from other donors' samples. The V call is TRBV25-1, the J call TRBJ1-2; 8 nucleotides line up with TRBD1. Input material: naive CD4+ T cells from PBMCs. Subset of the sample: CD45RA+ positively selected. CDR3: CASSVAGTGSLGNYGYTF. CDR3 sequence (DNA): TGTGCCAGCAGCGTCGCCGGGACAGGTTCGCTCGGGAACTATGGCTACACCTTC.